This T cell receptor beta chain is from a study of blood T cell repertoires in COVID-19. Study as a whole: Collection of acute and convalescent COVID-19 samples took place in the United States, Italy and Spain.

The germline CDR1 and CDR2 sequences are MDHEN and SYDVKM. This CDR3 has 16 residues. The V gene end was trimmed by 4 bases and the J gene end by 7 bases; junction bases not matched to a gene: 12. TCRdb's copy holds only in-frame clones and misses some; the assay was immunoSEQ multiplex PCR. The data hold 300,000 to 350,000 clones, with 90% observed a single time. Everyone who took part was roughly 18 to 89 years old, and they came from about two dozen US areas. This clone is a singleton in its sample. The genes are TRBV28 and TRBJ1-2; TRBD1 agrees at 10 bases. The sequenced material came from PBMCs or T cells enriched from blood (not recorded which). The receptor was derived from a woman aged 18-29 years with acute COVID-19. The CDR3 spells CASSWARSGTGVGYTF. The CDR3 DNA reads TGTGCCAGCAGTTGGGCCCGTTCCGGGACAGGGGTTGGCTACACCTTC.